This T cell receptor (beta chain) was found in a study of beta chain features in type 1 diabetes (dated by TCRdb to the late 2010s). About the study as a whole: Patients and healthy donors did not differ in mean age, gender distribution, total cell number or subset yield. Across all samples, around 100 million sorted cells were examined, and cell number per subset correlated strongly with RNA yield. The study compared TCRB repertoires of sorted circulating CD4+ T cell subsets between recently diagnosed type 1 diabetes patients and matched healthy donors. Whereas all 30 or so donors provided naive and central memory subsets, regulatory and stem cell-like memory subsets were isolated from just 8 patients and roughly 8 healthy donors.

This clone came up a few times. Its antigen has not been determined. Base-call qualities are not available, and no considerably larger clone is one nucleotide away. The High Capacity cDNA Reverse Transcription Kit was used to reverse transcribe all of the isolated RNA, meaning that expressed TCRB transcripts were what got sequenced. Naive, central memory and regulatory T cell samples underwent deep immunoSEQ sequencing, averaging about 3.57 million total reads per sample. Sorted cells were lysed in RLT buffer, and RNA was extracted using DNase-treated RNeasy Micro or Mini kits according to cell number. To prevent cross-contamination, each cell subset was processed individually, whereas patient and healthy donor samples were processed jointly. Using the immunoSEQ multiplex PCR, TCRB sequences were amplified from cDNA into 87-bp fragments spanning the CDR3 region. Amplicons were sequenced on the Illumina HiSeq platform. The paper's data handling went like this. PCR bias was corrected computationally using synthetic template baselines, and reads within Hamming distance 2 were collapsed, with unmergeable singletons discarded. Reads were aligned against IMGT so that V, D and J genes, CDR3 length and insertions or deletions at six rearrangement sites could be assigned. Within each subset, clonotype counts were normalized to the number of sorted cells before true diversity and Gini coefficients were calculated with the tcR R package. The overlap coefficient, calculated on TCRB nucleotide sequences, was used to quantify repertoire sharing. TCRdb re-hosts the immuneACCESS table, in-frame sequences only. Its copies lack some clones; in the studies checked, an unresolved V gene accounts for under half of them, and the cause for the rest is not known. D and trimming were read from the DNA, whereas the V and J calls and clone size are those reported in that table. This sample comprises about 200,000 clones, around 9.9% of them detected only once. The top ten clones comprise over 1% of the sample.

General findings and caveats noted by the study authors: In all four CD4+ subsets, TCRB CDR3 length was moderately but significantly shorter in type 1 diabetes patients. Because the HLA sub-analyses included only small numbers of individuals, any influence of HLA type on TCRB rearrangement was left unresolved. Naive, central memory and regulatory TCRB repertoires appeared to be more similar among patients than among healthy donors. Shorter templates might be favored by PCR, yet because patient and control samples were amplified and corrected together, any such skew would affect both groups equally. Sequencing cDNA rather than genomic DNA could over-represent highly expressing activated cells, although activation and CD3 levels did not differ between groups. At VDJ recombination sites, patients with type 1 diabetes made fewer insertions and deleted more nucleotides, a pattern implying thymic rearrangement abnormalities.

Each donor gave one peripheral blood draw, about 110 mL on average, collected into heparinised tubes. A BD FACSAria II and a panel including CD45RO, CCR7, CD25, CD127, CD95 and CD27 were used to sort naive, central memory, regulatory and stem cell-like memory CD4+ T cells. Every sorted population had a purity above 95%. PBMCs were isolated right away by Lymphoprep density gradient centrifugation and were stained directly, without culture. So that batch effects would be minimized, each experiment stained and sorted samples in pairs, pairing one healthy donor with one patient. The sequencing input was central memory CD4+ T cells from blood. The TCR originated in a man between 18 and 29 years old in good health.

The sequence in DNA is TGCGCCAGCAGCCCCAGACTAGCGGGAGGCTACGAGCAGTACTTC. It translates as CASSPRLAGGYEQYF. Recombination connected TRBV4-3 to TRBJ2-7; 13 of the junction bases match TRBD2. The CDR1 and CDR2 encoded by the germline V gene are LGHNA and YSLEER. V loses 4 bases at its end and J loses 3 bases; junction bases beyond the gene matches: 3. The CDR3 numbers 15 residues from cysteine through phenylalanine. Kept here is only the CDR3 DNA, which spans 45 bases and is read in frame from base 1.